The 27 T cell receptor beta chains below were found in one sample sequenced in a study of T cells in Graves' hyperthyroidism and ophthalmopathy. It was RNA transcripts that yielded the amplified TCR beta CDR3 regions. Initially, a first-round RT-PCR of the TCR CDR3 employed the HTBI primer set. One entry per CDR3 protein, called by TCRdb with MiXCR from the multiplex PCR reads. The data hold approximately 430,000 distinct CDR3 sequences, with 15% to 19% observed a single time. The sample consisted of blood. Source of these receptors: a woman aged 18-29 years with Graves' hyperthyroidism.

This rearrangement joins TRBV12-5 to TRBJ2-3; TRBD2 aligns across 12 bases. V lost 4 bases and J lost 0; bases outside the gene matches: 2. This CDR3 has 16 residues. Germline-derived CDR1 and CDR2 are LGHNT and FRNRAP. The CDR3 spells CASGSTSGGSTDTQYF. CDR3 DNA sequence: TGTGCTAGTGGTTCGACTAGCGGGGGCAGCACAGATACGCAGTATTTT.

This clonotype was seen many times. V is TRBV3-1 and J is TRBJ2-1; D uncertain. CDR3 length: 14 amino acids. In germline, CDR1 is LGHDT, CDR2 YNNKEL (reference sequence). Trimming took 0 bases from V and 6 from J, leaving 9 bases between them. The CDR3 coding sequence is TGTGCCAGCAGCCAAGATTGGAGAGGCAATGAGCAGTTCTTC. Translating it yields CASSQDWRGNEQFF.

This clonotype was seen repeatedly, ten times or more. The chain recombines TRBV7-9 with TRBJ2-3, with 9 bases that match TRBD2. The CDR3 contains 16 residues. V lost 1 base and J lost 3; bases outside the gene matches: 5. From germline, CDR1 is SEHNR and CDR2 FQNEAQ (reference sequence). The CDR3 region is CASSLGRGGQTDTQYF. CDR3 DNA sequence: TGTGCCAGCAGCTTAGGGCGGGGGGGCCAAACAGATACGCAGTATTTT. Variable domain in full (rest from reference TRBV7-9 and TRBJ2-3): DTGVSQNPRHKITKRGQNVTFRCDPISEHNRLYWYRQTLGQGPEFLTYFQNEAQLEKSRLLSDRFSAERPKGSFSTLEIQRTEQGDSAMYLCASSLGRGGQTDTQYFGPGTRLTVL.

The table lists this clonotype with many counts. The DNA for the CDR3 is TGTGCCTGGAAACTAGCTGTGAGTGAGCAGTTCTTC. This sequence encodes CAWKLAVSEQFF. The chain is built from TRBV30 and TRBJ2-1, with D possibly TRBD2 on 6 matching bases. The CDR3 is made up of 12 amino acids. Deletions cut 4 bases from V and 9 bases from J, with 13 bases between. Germline assignment: CDR1 GTSNPN and CDR2 SVGIG (reference sequence).

This clonotype was counted between two and nine times. The chain combines TRBV18 with TRBJ2-2, with D perhaps TRBD2 (6 bases). The CDR3 is made up of 18 amino acids. Germline assignment: CDR1 KGHSH and CDR2 LQKENI. Deletions cut 1 base from V and 1 base from J, with 16 bases between. The CDR3 DNA sequence: TGTGCCAGCTCACCACGGGACGGGGGTGTCGTGAACACCGGGGAGCTGTTTTTT. Encoded protein: CASSPRDGGVVNTGELFF. The entire variable domain, with the rest obtained from reference TRBV18 and TRBJ2-2, is as follows: NAGVMQNPRHLVRRRGQEARLRCSPMKGHSHVYWYRQLPEEGLKFMVYLQKENIIDESGMPKERFSAEFPKEGPSILRIQQVVRGDSAAYFCASSPRDGGVVNTGELFFGEGSRLTVL.

A note on this clonotype: Given a much more abundant clone one base away, this may be a read error. The V call is TRBV2, the J call TRBJ2-7, with TRBD1 as a possible D gene (7 bases). Germline V gene sequence: CDR1 SNHLY, CDR2 FYNNEI. This CDR3 comprises 14 residues. The CDR3 DNA reads TGTGCCAGCAGTTACCAGGGGGAGGCCTACAAGCAGTACTTC. This gives the protein CASSYQGEAYKQYF.

A word on this clonotype: Sequence at one end of the junction differs from germline and may be a read error. The rearrangement links TRBV7-9 to TRBJ1-6; perhaps TRBD1 as D (5 bases). Germline V CDR1 and CDR2: SEHNR, FQNEAQ (reference sequence). This CDR3 has 19 amino acids. CDR3 amino acids: CASSSPSRRGTSDNSPLHF. The CDR3 DNA reads TGTGCCAGCAGCTCTCCCAGCCGTCGCGGGACCTCCGATAATTCACCCCTCCACTTT.

This clonotype was seen many times. The J gene is TRBJ1-6, the V gene TRBV3-1; the D gene is possibly TRBD1 (6 bases). This CDR3 has 15 amino acids. The germline CDR1 and CDR2 sequences are LGHDT and YNNKEL (reference sequence). The V end lost 1 base, the J end lost 10 bases, and 14 bases lay between the germline ends. This CDR3 reads CASSQGTGMGSPLHF. The CDR3 DNA sequence: TGTGCCAGCAGCCAAGGAACAGGGATGGGATCACCCCTCCACTTT. Full variable domain (outside the CDR3, taken from reference TRBV3-1 and TRBJ1-6): DTAVSQTPKYLVTQMGNDKSIKCEQNLGHDTMYWYKQDSKKFLKIMFSYNNKELIINETVPNRFSPKSPDKAHLNLHINSLELGDSAVYFCASSQGTGMGSPLHFGNGTRLTVT.

This clonotype was seen many times. The rearrangement links TRBV5-1 to TRBJ1-2; TRBD1 might be the D (5 bases). The germline V gene encodes CDR1 SGHRS and CDR2 YFSETQ. The CDR3 is 13 amino acids. Trimming left V 4 bases short and J 9 bases short, with 16 bases between. In nucleotides, the CDR3 is TGCGCCAGCAGCCCAGGGTCCAACCCACGCTACACCTTC. Protein sequence: CASSPGSNPRYTF.

This clonotype appeared many times. The gene calls are TRBV5-5 and TRBJ1-1; D not resolved. V dropped 4 bases and J dropped 0 bases, with 22 bases sitting between them. The germline gives CDR1 SGHKS, CDR2 YYEKEE (reference sequence). The CDR3 is made up of 18 amino acids. CDR3 loop: CASSDAPGRAFMNTEAFF. The CDR3 coding sequence is TGTGCCAGCAGCGACGCCCCGGGCCGGGCCTTTATGAACACTGAAGCTTTCTTT.

This clonotype occurred a few times. V usage is TRBV12-3 or TRBV12-4 and J usage is TRBJ2-1; D call uncertain. The CDR3 loop spans 15 amino acids. Trimming took off 4 bases at V and 1 base at J, with 11 bases between the two ends. In nucleotides, the CDR3 is TGTGCCAGCAGTTCCCGAGAAGTTTCCTACAATGAGCAGTTCTTC. Translated: CASSSREVSYNEQFF.

The chain is built from TRBV5-1 and TRBJ2-7, with unresolved D. CDR1 and CDR2 (germline): SGHRS, YFSETQ. This CDR3 spans 13 amino acids. Trimming left V 4 bases short and J 7 bases short, with 15 bases between. The CDR3 loop reads CASSPYPDEEQYF. DNA of the CDR3: TGCGCCAGCAGCCCCTACCCGGATGAGGAGCAGTACTTC.

In its sample, this clonotype was seen many times. The V gene is TRBV6-1, the J gene TRBJ2-7; 7 bases line up with TRBD1. The CDR3 is 16 amino acids. The V segment lost 3 bases and the J segment 3 bases; nucleotides outside the gene matches: 11. CDR1 and CDR2 (germline): MNHNS, SASEGT. CDR3: CASSDLDMTGSYEQYF. CDR3 nucleotide sequence: TGTGCCAGCAGTGACCTAGACATGACAGGGAGCTACGAGCAGTACTTC.

This clonotype was observed at least ten times. V and J are TRBV2 and TRBJ1-6; weak D call: TRBD1 (5 bases). V lost 7 bases and J lost 4, with 17 bases in between. This CDR3 spans 16 amino acids. The germline V gene has CDR1 SNHLY and CDR2 FYNNEI. CDR3 region: CASTKGRSAYNSPLHF. The CDR3 DNA reads as TGTGCCAGCACCAAGGGGAGGTCGGCTTATAATTCACCCCTCCACTTT.

This clonotype was observed many times. This chain uses TRBV7-9 with TRBJ1-2; the D gene is possibly TRBD1 (5 bases). The V and J ends lost 5 bases and 4 bases respectively, with 14 bases between them. CDR1 is SEHNR, CDR2 FQNEAQ, per germline (reference sequence). The CDR3 consists of 14 residues. The CDR3 protein is CASSPGQGTYGYTF. The CDR3 DNA is TGTGCCAGCAGCCCAGGGCAGGGCACCTATGGCTACACCTTC.

This clonotype occurred many times. V is TRBV20-1 and J is TRBJ2-3, with TRBD1 identical over 8 bases. The V gene end was trimmed by 6 bases and the J gene end by 6 bases; junction bases not matched to a gene: 11. The CDR3 consists of 14 residues. Germline assignment: CDR1 DFQATT and CDR2 SNEGSKA (reference sequence). The CDR3 DNA reads TGCAGTGCCCAGGCGTCAGGGGGCTCGGATACGCAGTATTTT. Protein sequence: CSAQASGGSDTQYF.

The rearrangement joins TRBV19 to TRBJ2-7, with 7 bases matching TRBD1. J gave up 1 base and V 4 bases, and 4 bases lay outside the gene matches. Looked up from germline, CDR1 is LNHDA and CDR2 is SQIVND (reference sequence). There are 14 residues in the CDR3. The CDR3 bases are TGTGCCAGTAGTACCGGGGACAGATCCTACGAGCAGTACTTC. It translates to CASSTGDRSYEQYF.

This clonotype was counted ten times or more. The V call is TRBV5-1, the J call TRBJ1-5; 8 positions match TRBD1. This CDR3 comprises 14 residues. The germline V gene has CDR1 SGHRS and CDR2 YFSETQ. V lost 5 bases, J lost 10 bases, and 11 bases stayed unmatched. CDR3 protein: CASRQGATGHPQHF. The CDR3 nucleotides are TGCGCCAGCAGGCAGGGGGCGACCGGTCATCCCCAGCATTTT.

The chain uses TRBV19 and TRBJ2-6; no firm D call. The CDR3 extends over 14 amino acids. The ends were cut back, 7 bases at V and 3 bases at J, with 10 bases in the middle. Germline V gene data show CDR1 as LNHDA and CDR2 as SQIVND (reference sequence). The CDR3 nucleotides are TGTGCCAGTACCCCCCAAATTGGGGCCAACGTCCTGACTTTC. As protein: CASTPQIGANVLTF.

In this sample, this clonotype turned up many times. The chain has TRBV3-1 and TRBJ1-2; 7 bases line up with TRBD1. This CDR3 contains 14 residues. J gave up 6 bases and V 4 bases, and 8 bases lay outside the gene matches. Germline V gives CDR1 LGHDT, CDR2 YNNKEL (reference sequence). The CDR3 loop is CASSPGQRSDGYTF. DNA of the CDR3: TGTGCCAGCAGCCCGGGACAGCGATCGGATGGCTACACCTTC.

This clonotype has at least ten counts. The V gene is TRBV7-9, the J gene TRBJ1-2; D remains unclear. CDR3 size: 15 residues. V dropped 0 bases and J dropped 1 base, with 9 bases sitting between them. Germline assignment: CDR1 SEHNR and CDR2 FQNEAQ (reference sequence). The CDR3 protein is CASSLARIDNYGYTF. The CDR3 DNA reads as TGTGCCAGCAGCTTAGCTCGGATAGATAACTATGGCTACACCTTC.

J is TRBJ1-1 and V is TRBV7-9, with a weak D call TRBD1 (6 bases). V lost 5 bases, J lost 6 bases, and 22 bases lay in between. Germline V CDR1 and CDR2: SEHNR, FQNEAQ (reference sequence). The CDR3 sequence is 16 residues long. In DNA form, the CDR3 reads TGTGCCAGCAGCCCTCGGGACAAGGTTGGGCTTTCTGAAGCTTTCTTT. It specifies CASSPRDKVGLSEAFF.

This clonotype was found many times. The chain links TRBV6-1 to TRBJ2-2; the D gene could be TRBD1 or TRBD2 (5 bases each). The CDR3 loop spans 17 amino acids. Trimming stripped 7 bases from V and 0 bases from J, with 18 bases between. The germline V gene has CDR1 MNHNS and CDR2 SASEGT. The DNA for the CDR3 is TGTGCCAGCAAGGGCAGGGACCCCCTTACGAACACCGGGGAGCTGTTTTTT. Protein product: CASKGRDPLTNTGELFF.

This clonotype was recorded many times. V is TRBV12-3 or TRBV12-4 and J is TRBJ2-7; D is unclear. V lost 2 bases to trimming and J lost 2 bases, with 10 bases between them. This CDR3 has 14 residues. The CDR3 sequence: CASSLRESTYEQYF. CDR3 sequence (DNA): TGTGCCAGCAGTTTAAGAGAGAGCACCTACGAGCAGTACTTC.

This clonotype has ten or more counts. The V and J genes are TRBV20-1 and TRBJ2-1, with 8 positions matching TRBD1. This CDR3 has 12 amino acids. CDR1 DFQATT and CDR2 SNEGSKA come from the germline V gene (reference sequence). Trimming at V came to 5 bases and at J to 7 bases, leaving 4 bases not matched to a gene. Here the CDR3 reads CSAGTGRNEQFF. Here the CDR3 DNA reads TGCAGTGCTGGGACAGGTCGGAATGAGCAGTTCTTC.

This clonotype occurred many times. This chain connects TRBV30 to TRBJ2-5; the match to TRBD1 covers 9 bases. With 3 bases clipped from V and 5 bases from J, the junction kept 10 bases outside the gene matches. The CDR3 consists of 15 residues. Germline V gene lookup returns CDR1 GTSNPN and CDR2 SVGIG (reference sequence). For the CDR3, the DNA is TGTGCCTGGAGCGCAGGGACAGGGCGAGGGGAGACCCAGTACTTC. Amino acids: CAWSAGTGRGETQYF.

This clonotype was seen only a few times. The CDR3 sequence: CASSSLRGVGSYEQYF. The CDR3 coding sequence is TGTGCCAGCAGCTCATTAAGGGGGGTCGGGAGCTACGAGCAGTACTTC. The rearrangement links TRBV7-8 to TRBJ2-7, with D perhaps TRBD1 or TRBD2 (6 bases each). V was trimmed by 4 bases and J by 3 bases, leaving 19 bases between them. This CDR3 comprises 16 residues. Germline CDR1 reads SGHVS; CDR2 reads FQNEAQ.